The 22 T cell receptor beta chains given below trace back to one sample, sequenced in a study of T cells in Graves' hyperthyroidism and ophthalmopathy. RNA transcripts yielded amplified TCR beta CDR3 regions. The HTBI set primed first-round TCR CDR3 RT-PCR. TCRdb passed the multiplex PCR reads through MiXCR, listing each CDR3 protein once. Of a few hundred thousand distinct CDR3 sequences in the sample, about 20% were seen once. The sample was blood. These receptor sequences come from a woman in her fifties or sixties with Graves' hyperthyroidism.

This clonotype showed up just a few times. This chain connects TRBV5-1 to TRBJ1-5, with D tentatively TRBD1 (5 bases). The CDR3 is 14 amino acids. Germline CDR1 and CDR2: SGHRS and YFSETQ. Trimming removed 4 bases at V and 2 bases at J, with 10 bases between. DNA of the CDR3: TGCGCCAGCAGCCCCGGACACGGCAATCAGCCCCAGCATTTT. As protein: CASSPGHGNQPQHF.

The chain recombines TRBV12-3 or TRBV12-4 with TRBJ1-2; D uncertain. The germline V and J ends were trimmed by 1 base and 3 bases, with 12 bases remaining between them. The CDR3 is 15 residues long. The CDR3 DNA follows: TGTGCCAGCAGTTTAGGGGTTGGAGAACACTATGGCTACACCTTC. Its translation: CASSLGVGEHYGYTF.

J is TRBJ1-2 and V is TRBV15; perhaps TRBD1 as D (5 bases). V was clipped by 8 bases and J by 8 bases, with 15 bases between them. The germline V gene has CDR1 LNHNV and CDR2 YYDKDF (reference sequence). The CDR3 runs 12 residues. Here the CDR3 reads CATAPGRGGYTF. In DNA, the CDR3 is TGTGCCACCGCCCCAGGGAGGGGCGGCTACACCTTC.

This clonotype has only a few counts. J is TRBJ2-3 and V is TRBV5-1; a possible D gene is TRBD2 (6 bases). The CDR3 has 17 residues. Trimming left V 2 bases short and J 4 bases short, with 20 bases between. Germline V gene sequence: CDR1 SGHRS, CDR2 YFSETQ. The CDR3 DNA follows: TGCGCCAGCAGCTTCGAAACCGTAGGAGGGAGCGCAGATACGCAGTATTTT. Its translation: CASSFETVGGSADTQYF.

This clonotype was found many times. The gene calls are TRBV28 and TRBJ2-5; tentatively, D is TRBD2 (7 bases). Trimming shortened V by 7 bases and J by 3 bases, and 12 bases separated the two germline ends. Germline values: CDR1 MDHEN, CDR2 SYDVKM. This CDR3 contains 13 residues. The DNA for the CDR3 is TGTGCCAGCACCATAGGGGGGGAAGAGACCCAGTACTTC. Protein: CASTIGGEETQYF.

This clonotype has ten or more counts. This chain uses TRBV20-1 with TRBJ1-1; D not resolved. There are 14 residues in the CDR3. Germline V gene sequence: CDR1 DFQATT, CDR2 SNEGSKA (reference sequence). The V end lost 5 bases, the J end lost 2 bases, and 15 bases lay between the germline ends. Here the CDR3 DNA reads TGCAGTGCTGCCCTTGCGCACCTTAACACTGAAGCTTTCTTT. It yields the protein CSAALAHLNTEAFF.

This clonotype was recorded many times. V is TRBV7-6 and J is TRBJ2-5; either TRBD1 or TRBD2 may fit D (6 bases each). Germline values: CDR1 SGHVS, CDR2 FNYEAQ. The CDR3 has 13 residues. Trimming stripped 5 bases from V and 5 bases from J, with 12 bases between. The CDR3: CASSRGAGETQYF. CDR3 sequence (DNA): TGTGCCAGCAGCAGGGGGGCCGGGGAGACCCAGTACTTC.

To note about this clonotype: One end of the junction varies from germline; a read error may be responsible. The chain combines TRBV10-1 with TRBJ2-1; D uncertain. The CDR3 sequence is 14 residues long. Per germline, CDR1 WNHNN and CDR2 SYGVQD (reference sequence). For the CDR3, the DNA is TGCGCCAGCAGTGAGTCGACTGGAATAAATGGGCAGTTCTTC. Residues: CASSESTGINGQFF.

At least ten counts were recorded for this clonotype. This rearrangement joins TRBV30 to TRBJ2-7; 7 positions match TRBD1. Germline CDR1 GTSNPN, CDR2 SVGIG (reference sequence). V dropped 6 bases and J dropped 0; count of bases not matched to a gene: 5. The CDR3 runs 13 residues. CDR3 amino acids: CACVRDSSYEQYF. The DNA for the CDR3 is TGTGCCTGCGTCCGGGACAGCTCCTACGAGCAGTACTTC. Complete variable domain (other parts from reference TRBV30 and TRBJ2-7): SQTIHQWPATLVQPVGSPLSLECTVEGTSNPNLYWYRQAAGRGLQLLFYSVGIGQISSEVPQNLSASRPQDRQFILSSKKLLLSDSGFYLCACVRDSSYEQYFGPGTRLTVT.

This chain joins TRBV18 and TRBJ1-3; D call uncertain. V was trimmed by 6 bases and J by 0 bases, leaving 12 bases between them. The CDR3 totals 15 residues. Germline-derived CDR1 and CDR2 are KGHSH and LQKENI. CDR3 coding DNA: TGTGCCAGCTCCCCAACCACGCGCTCTGGAAACACCATATATTTT. Its protein product is CASSPTTRSGNTIYF. Complete variable domain (other parts from reference TRBV18 and TRBJ1-3): NAGVMQNPRHLVRRRGQEARLRCSPMKGHSHVYWYRQLPEEGLKFMVYLQKENIIDESGMPKERFSAEFPKEGPSILRIQQVVRGDSAAYFCASSPTTRSGNTIYFGEGSWLTVV.

In its sample, this clonotype was seen many times. This chain links TRBV5-5 with TRBJ2-1; 8 nucleotides agree with TRBD1. The CDR3 has 14 residues. Germline V gene sequence: CDR1 SGHKS, CDR2 YYEKEE (reference sequence). V lost 0 bases, J lost 9 bases, and 5 bases stayed unmatched. The CDR3 here is CASSLGTGWAEQFF. CDR3 DNA: TGTGCCAGCAGCTTGGGGACAGGGTGGGCTGAGCAGTTCTTC. The variable domain in full, with the rest retrieved from reference TRBV5-5 and TRBJ2-1, is DAGVTQSPTHLIKTRGQQVTLRCSPISGHKSVSWYQQVLGQGPQFIFQYYEKEERGRGNFPDRFSARQFPNYSSELNVNALLLGDSALYLCASSLGTGWAEQFFGPGTRLTVL.

The chain carries TRBV6-1 and TRBJ2-7; 11 bases agree with TRBD1. From germline, CDR1 is MNHNS and CDR2 SASEGT. The CDR3 runs to 15 residues. The V gene end was trimmed by 3 bases and the J gene end by 4 bases; junction bases not matched to a gene: 5. For the CDR3, the DNA is TGTGCCAGCAGTGAGTGGGGACAGGGGGTATACGAGCAGTACTTC. This gives the protein CASSEWGQGVYEQYF.

This clonotype was seen a handful of times. The chain carries TRBV6-1 and TRBJ1-1; 9 bases fit TRBD1. The V gene end was trimmed by 10 bases and the J gene end by 5 bases; junction bases not matched to a gene: 11. Germline values: CDR1 MNHNS, CDR2 SASEGT. CDR3 length equals 14 residues. The chain's CDR3 is CATLYRGRGTEAFF. Here the CDR3 DNA reads TGTGCCACCCTCTACAGGGGGCGAGGGACTGAAGCTTTCTTT.

This clonotype is a singleton in its sample. V is TRBV5-1 and J is TRBJ2-1; 12 bases match TRBD1. The CDR3 runs 17 residues. Trimming cost V 4 bases and J 9 bases; bases outside gene matches: 14. Germline V lookup: CDR1 SGHRS, CDR2 YFSETQ. CDR3 sequence: CASSNGGQGARSSEQFF. The CDR3 bases are TGCGCCAGCAGCAATGGGGGACAGGGGGCGCGATCAAGTGAGCAGTTCTTC.

The chain couples TRBV5-1 to TRBJ1-2; D may be TRBD1 (6 bases). From germline, CDR1 is SGHRS and CDR2 YFSETQ. The CDR3 runs 12 residues. Deletions cut 4 bases from V and 6 bases from J, with 10 bases between. CDR3 sequence reads: CASSQGTDGYTF. CDR3 in DNA: TGCGCCAGCAGCCAGGGGACCGATGGCTACACCTTC. The full variable domain, in which reference TRBV5-1 and TRBJ1-2 provide the parts outside the CDR3, is KAGVTQTPRYLIKTRGQQVTLSCSPISGHRSVSWYQQTPGQGLQFLFEYFSETQRNKGNFPGRFSGRQFSNSRSEMNVSTLELGDSALYLCASSQGTDGYTFGSGTRLTVV.

Ten or more counts support this clonotype. The gene calls are TRBV20-1 and TRBJ2-7; no reliable D call. V shed 0 bases and J shed 0 bases, with 18 bases lying between them. The CDR3 extends over 17 amino acids. Germline assignment: CDR1 DFQATT and CDR2 SNEGSKA (reference sequence). The CDR3: CSARDRPFASDSYEQYF. The DNA for the CDR3 is TGCAGTGCTAGAGATCGCCCCTTTGCCAGCGACTCCTACGAGCAGTACTTC.

J is TRBJ1-1 and V is TRBV11-2, with D possibly being TRBD1 (6 bases). The CDR3 consists of 14 residues. CDR1 SGHAT and CDR2 FQNNGV come from the germline V gene. V gave up 1 base and J gave up 7 bases, with 13 bases separating them. CDR3: CASSLGGGSYEAFF. As DNA, the CDR3 is TGTGCCAGCAGCTTAGGGGGGGGCAGCTATGAAGCTTTCTTT. The whole variable domain, remainder taken from reference TRBV11-2 and TRBJ1-1, is EAGVAQSPRYKIIEKRQSVAFWCNPISGHATLYWYQQILGQGPKLLIQFQNNGVVDDSQLPKDRFSAERLKGVDSTLKIQPAKLEDSAVYLCASSLGGGSYEAFFGQGTRLTVV.

The chain joins TRBV18 to TRBJ1-1; D gene ambiguous. This CDR3 contains 15 residues. The V gene lost 3 bases and the J gene lost 1 base, with 12 bases spanning the gap. Germline V lookup: CDR1 KGHSH, CDR2 LQKENI. CDR3 region: CASSPGRLPNTEAFF. DNA for the CDR3: TGTGCCAGCTCACCCGGGCGGCTCCCGAACACTGAAGCTTTCTTT.

Points on this clonotype: At one end, the junction sequence differs from germline, possibly due to a read error. The CDR3 sequence is CASRATGEGYGQYF. In DNA, the CDR3 is TGTGCCAGCAGAGCGACAGGGGAAGGCTACGGGCAGTACTTC. The V call is TRBV28, the J call TRBJ2-7, with 8 bases aligning to TRBD1. CDR1 is MDHEN, CDR2 SYDVKM, per germline. The CDR3 length is 14 residues.

Many counts were recorded for this clonotype. The chain links TRBV20-1 to TRBJ1-1; D is possibly TRBD1 (6 bases). Germline V gene sequence: CDR1 DFQATT, CDR2 SNEGSKA (reference sequence). The CDR3 loop spans 14 amino acids. Trimming left V 4 bases short and J 3 bases short, with 15 bases between. This CDR3 is CSATGRGVDTEAFF. DNA for the CDR3: TGCAGTGCTACTGGGAGGGGGGTTGACACTGAAGCTTTCTTT.

This clonotype came up a few times. The chain is built from TRBV29-1 and TRBJ2-7; D may be TRBD2 (6 bases). Per the germline V gene, CDR1 is SQVTM and CDR2 is ANQGSEA. The CDR3 totals 15 residues. V was clipped by 3 bases and J by 3 bases, with 18 bases between them. The CDR3 sequence: CSVEFRGTPHYEQYF. Written as DNA, the CDR3 is TGCAGCGTTGAGTTTAGAGGGACTCCTCACTACGAGCAGTACTTC.

This clonotype was counted many times. The chain carries TRBV2 and TRBJ1-1; no clear D. The CDR3 is made up of 14 amino acids. The V and J ends lost 2 bases and 5 bases respectively, with 12 bases between them. Looked up from germline, CDR1 is SNHLY and CDR2 is FYNNEI. The CDR3, as DNA: TGTGCCAGCAGTGAAAGCCGGGGATGGACTGAAGCTTTCTTT. It translates to CASSESRGWTEAFF.